A selection of T cell receptor beta chains follows, all from one sample in a study of blood T cell repertoires in COVID-19. TCRdb's copy holds only in-frame clones and misses some; the assay was immunoSEQ multiplex PCR. This sample yields some 250,000 clones, of which approximately 83% are seen a single time; 2.5% to 3.5% belongs to the top ten. Sequenced input: PBMCs or T cells enriched from blood (not recorded which). These receptors were taken from a woman aged 40 to 50 with acute COVID-19. The CDR3 runs from the conserved cysteine through the conserved F or W. D genes are given only for firm matches. Not every row has a clone size; where given, it reads once, few, many or a size class.

V gene	J gene	D gene	CDR3 length	clone size	CDR3 DNA	CDR3 protein
TRBV14	TRBJ2-1	TRBD1	17	.	TGTGCCAGCAGCCAAGATGGTCCGGGACAGGGATACGATGAGCAGTTCTTC	CASSQDGPGQGYDEQFF
TRBV6-5	TRBJ1-3	TRBD1	14	.	TGTGCCAGCAGAGACAGGGGTCCTGGAAACACCATATATTTT	CASRDRGPGNTIYF
TRBV29-1	TRBJ1-2	TRBD1	18	.	TGCAGCGTTGACGACGGAGGGACAGCCGGGGGGGGGACCTATGGCTACACCTTC	CSVDDGGTAGGGTYGYTF
TRBV19	TRBJ1-4	TRBD1	15	.	TGTGCCAGTAGTATCAGGAGACAGGGGAACGAAAAACTGTTTTTT	CASSIRRQGNEKLFF
TRBV21-1	TRBJ2-4	.	17	once	TGTGCCAGCAGCAAACCCGGCGGGAGTGTGGCCAAAAACATTCAGTACTTC	CASSKPGGSVAKNIQYF
TRBV2	TRBJ1-5	.	16	.	TGTGCCAGCAGTGAAGTCGTCAGGGTGGTGTCCCAGCCCCAGCATTTT	CASSEVVRVVSQPQHF
TRBV19	TRBJ2-3	TRBD2	11	.	TGTGCCAGTAGTCTAGCGGGAACGCAGTATTTT	CASSLAGTQYF
TRBV7-6	TRBJ2-1	.	17	.	TGTGCCAGCAGCTTGGCCGTTAAGGGGCGCGAGCGCGATGAGCAGTTCTTC	CASSLAVKGRERDEQFF
TRBV5-1	TRBJ2-1	TRBD2	14	.	TGCGCCAGCAGCCGAACTAGCGGGTACAATGAGCAGTTCTTC	CASSRTSGYNEQFF
TRBV6-5	TRBJ2-7	.	12	.	TGTGCCAGCATCGACAGGAGCTACGAGCAGTACTTC	CASIDRSYEQYF
TRBV12-2	TRBJ2-7	.	16	.	TGTGCAAGTCGCTTAACGTCAAACCCCCTCCTCTATTTGCAGTACTTC	CASRLTSNPLLYLQYF
TRBV11-2	TRBJ2-1	TRBD2	17	few	TGTGCCAGCAGCCGCCTGAGACTAGCGGGAGGGAGGGATGAGCAGTTCTTC	CASSRLRLAGGRDEQFF
TRBV19	TRBJ2-3	TRBD1	14	.	TGTGCCAGCTCCCGGGACAGGGTTGACGATACGCAGTATTTT	CASSRDRVDDTQYF
TRBV13	TRBJ2-7	.	14	.	TGTGCCAGCAGCTTAGAGCCTAGCGCGCGGGAGCAGTACTTC	CASSLEPSAREQYF
TRBV9	TRBJ1-3	.	15	.	TGTGCCAGCAGCGTAGCCCGGACAGCTGGAAACACCATATATTTT	CASSVARTAGNTIYF
TRBV24-1	TRBJ1-5	.	13	.	TGTGCCACCTCCTACGGGGGCAATCAGCCCCAGCATTTT	CATSYGGNQPQHF
TRBV5-8	TRBJ2-2	TRBD2	15	.	TGTGCCAGCAGTGACCTAGCGGGTAGTACCGGGGAGCTGTTTTTT	CASSDLAGSTGELFF
TRBV6-5	TRBJ1-2	.	12	.	TGTGCCAGCAGTACGGGGGGAGTTGGCTACACCTTC	CASSTGGVGYTF
TRBV7-9	TRBJ2-1	TRBD2	16	.	TGTGCCAGCAGCTTAGGCGCTAGCGGGAGCCGTGATGAGCAGTTCTTC	CASSLGASGSRDEQFF
TRBV5-1	TRBJ1-4	TRBD1	15	.	TGCGCCAGCAGCTACGGACAGGGTTCGACTGAAAAACTGTTTTTT	CASSYGQGSTEKLFF
TRBV24-1	TRBJ2-3	.	13	.	TGTGCCACCGGGGACACTTTCACAGATACGCAGTATTTT	CATGDTFTDTQYF
TRBV24-1	TRBJ2-5	TRBD2	16	.	TGTGCCACCAGTGATTTAACGGGAGGCCATCAAGAGACCCAGTACTTC	CATSDLTGGHQETQYF
TRBV5-6	TRBJ1-2	TRBD1	13	.	TGTGCCAGCAGAAGACAGGGACACTATGGCTACACCTTC	CASRRQGHYGYTF
TRBV19	TRBJ1-3	.	16	.	TGTGCCAGTAGCATTATGACAGCTTTCTCTGGAAACACCATATATTTT	CASSIMTAFSGNTIYF
TRBV7-3	TRBJ2-7	TRBD2	14	.	TGTGCCAGCAGCTTTACTAGCGACTCCTACGAGCAGTACTTC	CASSFTSDSYEQYF
TRBV11-2	TRBJ2-7	.	11	.	TGTGCCAGCAGCATGGCTTCAGAGCAGTACTTC	CASSMASEQYF
TRBV7-2	TRBJ2-7	TRBD2	17	.	TGTGCCAGCAGCCAACTTATTCCTGGACTAGCGGGAAACGAGCAGTACTTC	CASSQLIPGLAGNEQYF
TRBV7-9	TRBJ2-3	TRBD2	14	.	TGTGCCAGCAGCTTTAGCGGGAGTACAGATACGCAGTATTTT	CASSFSGSTDTQYF
TRBV9	TRBJ2-7	TRBD1	16	.	TGTGCCAGCAGCGCAAGGAGGGGGGACAGGATCTACGAGCAGTACTTC	CASSARRGDRIYEQYF
TRBV6-5	TRBJ1-5	.	15	.	TGTGCCAGCAGGGTAGTATACCTTAGCAATCAGCCCCAGCATTTT	CASRVVYLSNQPQHF
TRBV2	TRBJ2-2	TRBD2	16	.	TGTGCCAGCAGTGGGACTAGCGGGAGGGCGGCCGGGGAGCTGTTTTTT	CASSGTSGRAAGELFF
TRBV25-1	TRBJ1-2	.	13	.	TGTGCCAGCAGTGAATTCGGAGGGCTGGGCTACACCTTC	CASSEFGGLGYTF
TRBV2	TRBJ1-2	.	15	.	TGTGCCAGCAGTGAAGCGCGGCAGGGAGGCTATGGCTACACCTTC	CASSEARQGGYGYTF
TRBV28	TRBJ1-2	.	14	.	TGTGCCAGCAGTTTCAGAGGGATCGGCTATGGCTACACCTTC	CASSFRGIGYGYTF
TRBV27	TRBJ2-3	.	13	.	TGTGCCAGCAGTATTCTGGGAGAAGATACGCAGTATTTT	CASSILGEDTQYF
TRBV11-2	TRBJ2-1	TRBD2	15	.	TGTGCCAGCAGCTTGACTAGCGGGGCCTACAATGAGCAGTTCTTC	CASSLTSGAYNEQFF
TRBV2	TRBJ2-7	TRBD1	15	.	TGTGCCAGCAGTGCCGGGACAGGATCTATCGTAGAGCAGTACTTC	CASSAGTGSIVEQYF
TRBV5-5	TRBJ2-1	TRBD1	15	.	TGTGCCAGTAGACCGGCGAGGGACAGGGTCAATGAGCAGTTCTTC	CASRPARDRVNEQFF
TRBV25-1	TRBJ2-1	TRBD2	15	.	TGTGCCAGCAGTCGAAATCTAGCGGGAGTTAATGAGCAGTTCTTC	CASSRNLAGVNEQFF
TRBV4-2	TRBJ1-2	.	16	.	TGTGCCAGCAGCCAAGATCCGAACAGCTTCGACTATGGCTACACCTTC	CASSQDPNSFDYGYTF
TRBV14	TRBJ2-7	.	13	.	TGTGCCAGCAGCCAGACGGGAGTGCTTGAGCAGTACTTC	CASSQTGVLEQYF
TRBV3-1/TRBV3-2	TRBJ1-6	TRBD1	16	.	TGTGCCAGCAGCCCTCTACAGGGGGATGGCAATTCACCCCTCCACTTT	CASSPLQGDGNSPLHF